This T cell receptor (beta chain) was captured by sequencing in a study of T-cell reconstitution after alpha-beta-depleted transplantation in children. Study-level findings and limits: T-cell numbers and diversity one year post-transplant derived largely from freshly generated T cells.

Unique molecular identifiers were incorporated into the prepared TCRbeta library. TCRdb reprocessed the PCR reads via MiXCR and lists one record per CDR3 protein. This sample has about 260,000 distinct CDR3 sequences, with roughly 8% found just once. The CDR3 consists of 12 residues. Per germline, CDR1 SGHTA and CDR2 FQGNSA. V lost 3 bases and J 5 bases, leaving 7 bases between the germline ends. This clonotype was observed many times. Its specificity is not known. The sequenced sample was PBMCs, mostly from graft donor cells, obtained 180 days after TCRalphabeta/CD19-depleted stem cell transplant. This receptor was obtained from a male patient aged 5 to 17 who had a stem cell transplant for acute lymphoblastic leukemia, so the T cells may come from the graft donor. This chain connects TRBV7-2 to TRBJ1-1, with unresolved D. Written as DNA, the CDR3 is TGTGCCAGCAGCTTCATCAGGACTGAAGCTTTCTTT. This translates into CASSFIRTEAFF. Full variable domain (missing parts from reference TRBV7-2 and TRBJ1-1): GAGVSQSPSNKVTEKGKDVELRCDPISGHTALYWYRQSLGQGLEFLIYFQGNSAPDKSGLPSDRFSAERTGGSVSTLTIQRTQQEDSAVYLCASSFIRTEAFFGQGTRLTVV.